Listed below are T cell receptor beta chains from one sample, sequenced in a study of T cells after posttransplantation cyclophosphamide. Produced via immunoSEQ multiplex PCR; TCRdb's table is partial and in-frame only. The sample has 7,000 to 8,000 clones; approximately 80% are singletons. The starting material was CD4+ T cells sorted from blood, obtained 1162 days after allogeneic stem cell transplant with posttransplant cyclophosphamide. Receptor source: a female patient aged 40-49 years who received an allogeneic stem cell transplant from a related donor, was CMV-positive, and had no GVHD. The graft donor may be the source of some T cells. The CDR3 runs from the conserved cysteine through the conserved F or W. D genes are given only for firm matches. For some rows the clone size is stated as once, few or many, or as a class when expanded; others skip it.

CDR3aa,CDR3nt,v_gene,abundance,d_gene,j_gene
CASSTTGAGNTIYF,TGTGCCAGCTCAACGACAGGGGCTGGAAACACCATATATTTT,TRBV18,NA,TRBD1,TRBJ1-3
CASSTQTGSNSPLHF,TGTGCCAGCAGCACCCAGACAGGGAGTAATTCCCCCCTCCACTTT,TRBV5-4,NA,TRBD1,TRBJ1-6
CASRLGGAWQPQHF,TGTGCAAGTCGCCTGGGGGGGGCTTGGCAGCCCCAGCATTTT,TRBV12-2,NA,NA,TRBJ1-5
CASSPYATNEKLFF,TGCGCCAGCAGCCCGTATGCAACTAATGAAAAACTGTTTTTT,TRBV5-1,NA,NA,TRBJ1-4
CASSDGDSDTQYF,TGTGCCAGCAGCGATGGGGACTCAGATACGCAGTATTTT,TRBV7-8,NA,NA,TRBJ2-3
CASSSGLSYEQYF,TGTGCCAGCAGCTCGGGACTTTCCTACGAGCAGTACTTC,TRBV5-4,NA,NA,TRBJ2-7
CASLTSGGAGELFF,TGTGCCAGCCTGACTAGCGGGGGGGCCGGGGAGCTGTTTTTT,TRBV6-6,NA,TRBD2,TRBJ2-2
CASALAGRIYEQYF,TGTGCCAGCGCCCTAGCGGGAAGGATCTACGAGCAGTACTTC,TRBV7-9,NA,TRBD2,TRBJ2-7
CASSESDRGRSPLHF,TGTGCCAGCAGTGAATCGGACAGGGGGCGTTCACCCCTCCACTTT,TRBV25-1,NA,TRBD1,TRBJ1-6
CASSLEGDGYTF,TGCGCCAGCAGCTTGGAAGGGGATGGCTACACCTTC,TRBV5-1,few,NA,TRBJ1-2
CASSPSPAGGTYEQYF,TGTGCCAGCAGCCCAAGCCCGGCGGGGGGGACCTACGAGCAGTACTTC,TRBV7-3,NA,TRBD2,TRBJ2-7
CASSPRGYFTEAFF,TGCGCCAGCAGCCCCCGAGGATATTTCACTGAAGCTTTCTTT,TRBV4-1,NA,NA,TRBJ1-1
CASSDAQGASQPQHF,TGTGCCAGCAGTGACGCTCAGGGGGCGAGCCAGCCCCAGCATTTT,TRBV6-1,NA,TRBD1,TRBJ1-5
CASSLSARGTPEAFF,TGTGCCAGCAGTTTATCGGCCAGGGGGACTCCTGAAGCTTTCTTT,TRBV27,few,TRBD1,TRBJ1-1
CATSRNRGGYEQYF,TGTGCCACCAGCAGGAACAGGGGTGGCTACGAGCAGTACTTC,TRBV15,NA,TRBD1,TRBJ2-7
CSVETVPGSPEAFF,TGCAGCGTTGAAACGGTCCCAGGGTCCCCTGAAGCTTTCTTT,TRBV29-1,NA,NA,TRBJ1-1
CSVGTGGGQPQHF,TGCAGCGTCGGGACAGGGGGAGGGCAGCCCCAGCATTTT,TRBV29-1,NA,TRBD1,TRBJ1-5
CASSGSQETQYF,TGTGCCAGTAGTGGGAGCCAAGAGACCCAGTACTTC,TRBV19,NA,NA,TRBJ2-5
CASSQDHLGLGPNSPLHF,TGCGCCAGCAGCCAAGATCACTTGGGACTGGGCCCGAATTCACCCCTCCACTTT,TRBV4-1,NA,NA,TRBJ1-6
CASSLMHFGRVSEAFF,TGTGCCAGCAGCTTAATGCATTTTGGCCGGGTTAGTGAAGCTTTCTTT,TRBV7-3,NA,NA,TRBJ1-1
CASSPDMGAAFNYGYTF,TGTGCCAGCAGCCCGGATATGGGGGCAGCATTTAACTATGGCTACACCTTC,TRBV9,NA,NA,TRBJ1-2
CASSLGDRGRRQYNEQFF,TGTGCCAGCAGCTTGGGGGACAGGGGGCGCAGACAGTACAATGAGCAGTTCTTC,TRBV5-5,NA,TRBD1,TRBJ2-1
CASRLAILSGELFF,TGCGCCAGCCGTCTAGCGATATTATCCGGGGAGCTGTTTTTT,TRBV5-1,once,NA,TRBJ2-2
CASSPQIGRAQPQHF,TGTGCCAGTAGTCCCCAGATCGGCAGGGCGCAGCCCCAGCATTTT,TRBV19,NA,NA,TRBJ1-5
CASSELSGGAETQYF,TGTGCCAGCAGTGAATTGAGCGGGGGGGCCGAGACCCAGTACTTC,TRBV6-1,few,TRBD2,TRBJ2-5
CASSFGGGWTEAFF,TGCGCCAGCAGTTTCGGCGGGGGCTGGACTGAAGCTTTCTTT,TRBV5-1,once,NA,TRBJ1-1
CASSQAGGGNQPQHF,TGTGCCAGCAGCCAGGCGGGGGGAGGCAATCAGCCCCAGCATTTT,TRBV11-2,few,NA,TRBJ1-5
CASSGVAMVNPGELFF,TGTGCCAGCAGCGGGGTAGCGATGGTAAACCCCGGGGAGCTGTTTTTT,TRBV9,NA,NA,TRBJ2-2
CATSRRDSSNQPQHF,TGTGCCACCAGCAGGCGGGACAGTAGCAATCAGCCCCAGCATTTT,TRBV15,NA,TRBD1,TRBJ1-5
CASSKTGDPYGYTF,TGTGCCAGCAGCAAAACAGGGGACCCCTATGGCTACACCTTC,TRBV7-9,NA,TRBD1,TRBJ1-2
CASMSEGAPEAFF,TGTGCCAGTATGAGTGAAGGGGCTCCTGAAGCTTTCTTT,TRBV19,NA,NA,TRBJ1-1
CASSFPGTSGASYEQYF,TGTGCCAGCAGCTTCCCCGGGACTAGCGGGGCTTCCTACGAGCAGTACTTC,TRBV5-4,medium-sized,TRBD2,TRBJ2-7
CASSFRGQSDTQYF,TGTGCCAGCAGCTTCCGAGGACAGTCAGATACGCAGTATTTT,TRBV11-2,few,NA,TRBJ2-3
CASSVTGRGSPLHF,TGTGCCAGCAGTGTAACAGGGAGGGGTTCACCCCTCCACTTT,TRBV7-9,few,NA,TRBJ1-6
CASSLGQQETQYF,TGTGCCAGCAGCTTGGGACAGCAAGAGACCCAGTACTTC,TRBV5-4,once,NA,TRBJ2-5
CASSQDPARHYGYTF,TGTGCCAGCAGCCAAGACCCTGCCAGGCACTATGGCTACACCTTC,TRBV4-2,NA,NA,TRBJ1-2
CASSLGILAAYNEQFF,TGTGCCAGCAGCTTAGGGATTCTAGCGGCTTACAATGAGCAGTTCTTC,TRBV7-6,NA,TRBD2,TRBJ2-1
CASSLGKGQGAHEQYF,TGTGCCAGCAGCCTAGGCAAGGGACAGGGGGCCCACGAGCAGTACTTC,TRBV28,NA,TRBD1,TRBJ2-7
CASSEAGQAAYEQYF,TGTGCCAGCAGTGAAGCGGGACAGGCGGCCTACGAGCAGTACTTC,TRBV6-1,NA,TRBD1,TRBJ2-7
CASSWGDRDTDTQYF,TGCGCCAGCAGCTGGGGGGACAGAGACACAGATACGCAGTATTTT,TRBV5-1,NA,NA,TRBJ2-3
CASSQDSPHTVYNSPLHF,TGCGCCAGCAGCCAAGATTCCCCCCACACAGTTTATAATTCCCCCCTCCACTTT,TRBV4-3,NA,NA,TRBJ1-6